This T cell receptor beta chain was sequenced for a study of identical twins. Points from the study as a whole: The study found that models underestimated out-of-frame TCR alpha sharing in monozygotic twins.

The V and J ends lost 5 bases and 8 bases respectively, with 10 bases between them. Germline V gives CDR1 MNHNS, CDR2 SASEGT. This CDR3 is built from 13 residues. A universal primer site was created by template switching, with the cDNA bearing unique molecular identifiers. MiXCR was run by TCRdb on the 5' RACE reads, yielding one entry per CDR3 protein. Of 300,000 or so distinct CDR3 sequences listed, 9.5% are singletons. Ten or more counts support this clonotype. Antigen specificity is unknown. The same data also contributed to another study, on yellow fever vaccine responses in identical twins.

Material for sequencing was CD8+ T cells sorted from blood. The V and J genes are TRBV6-1 and TRBJ1-6; D is ambiguous. This sequence was found in a woman aged 18-29 years in good health. This chain's CDR3 is CASSPGLYSPLHF. CDR3 sequence (DNA): TGTGCCAGCAGTCCCGGACTCTATTCACCCCTCCACTTT.